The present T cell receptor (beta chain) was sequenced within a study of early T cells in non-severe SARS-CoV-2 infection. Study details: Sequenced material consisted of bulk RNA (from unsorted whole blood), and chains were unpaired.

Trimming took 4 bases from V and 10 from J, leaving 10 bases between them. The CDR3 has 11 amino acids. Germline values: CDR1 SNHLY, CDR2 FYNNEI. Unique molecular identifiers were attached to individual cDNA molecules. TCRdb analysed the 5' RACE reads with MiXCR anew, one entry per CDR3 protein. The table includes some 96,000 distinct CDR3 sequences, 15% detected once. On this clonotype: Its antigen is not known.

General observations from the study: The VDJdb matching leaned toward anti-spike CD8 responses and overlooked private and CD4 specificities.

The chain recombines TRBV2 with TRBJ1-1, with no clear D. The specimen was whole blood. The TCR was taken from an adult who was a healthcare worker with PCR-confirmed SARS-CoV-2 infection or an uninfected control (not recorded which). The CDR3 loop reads CASSGDYGAFF. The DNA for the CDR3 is TGTGCCAGCAGTGGGGATTATGGAGCTTTCTTT. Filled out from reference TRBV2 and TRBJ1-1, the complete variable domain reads EPEVTQTPSHQVTQMGQEVILRCVPISNHLYFYWYRQILGQKVEFLVSFYNNEISEKSEIFDDQFSVERPDGSNFTLKIRSTKLEDSAMYFCASSGDYGAFFGQGTRLTVV.